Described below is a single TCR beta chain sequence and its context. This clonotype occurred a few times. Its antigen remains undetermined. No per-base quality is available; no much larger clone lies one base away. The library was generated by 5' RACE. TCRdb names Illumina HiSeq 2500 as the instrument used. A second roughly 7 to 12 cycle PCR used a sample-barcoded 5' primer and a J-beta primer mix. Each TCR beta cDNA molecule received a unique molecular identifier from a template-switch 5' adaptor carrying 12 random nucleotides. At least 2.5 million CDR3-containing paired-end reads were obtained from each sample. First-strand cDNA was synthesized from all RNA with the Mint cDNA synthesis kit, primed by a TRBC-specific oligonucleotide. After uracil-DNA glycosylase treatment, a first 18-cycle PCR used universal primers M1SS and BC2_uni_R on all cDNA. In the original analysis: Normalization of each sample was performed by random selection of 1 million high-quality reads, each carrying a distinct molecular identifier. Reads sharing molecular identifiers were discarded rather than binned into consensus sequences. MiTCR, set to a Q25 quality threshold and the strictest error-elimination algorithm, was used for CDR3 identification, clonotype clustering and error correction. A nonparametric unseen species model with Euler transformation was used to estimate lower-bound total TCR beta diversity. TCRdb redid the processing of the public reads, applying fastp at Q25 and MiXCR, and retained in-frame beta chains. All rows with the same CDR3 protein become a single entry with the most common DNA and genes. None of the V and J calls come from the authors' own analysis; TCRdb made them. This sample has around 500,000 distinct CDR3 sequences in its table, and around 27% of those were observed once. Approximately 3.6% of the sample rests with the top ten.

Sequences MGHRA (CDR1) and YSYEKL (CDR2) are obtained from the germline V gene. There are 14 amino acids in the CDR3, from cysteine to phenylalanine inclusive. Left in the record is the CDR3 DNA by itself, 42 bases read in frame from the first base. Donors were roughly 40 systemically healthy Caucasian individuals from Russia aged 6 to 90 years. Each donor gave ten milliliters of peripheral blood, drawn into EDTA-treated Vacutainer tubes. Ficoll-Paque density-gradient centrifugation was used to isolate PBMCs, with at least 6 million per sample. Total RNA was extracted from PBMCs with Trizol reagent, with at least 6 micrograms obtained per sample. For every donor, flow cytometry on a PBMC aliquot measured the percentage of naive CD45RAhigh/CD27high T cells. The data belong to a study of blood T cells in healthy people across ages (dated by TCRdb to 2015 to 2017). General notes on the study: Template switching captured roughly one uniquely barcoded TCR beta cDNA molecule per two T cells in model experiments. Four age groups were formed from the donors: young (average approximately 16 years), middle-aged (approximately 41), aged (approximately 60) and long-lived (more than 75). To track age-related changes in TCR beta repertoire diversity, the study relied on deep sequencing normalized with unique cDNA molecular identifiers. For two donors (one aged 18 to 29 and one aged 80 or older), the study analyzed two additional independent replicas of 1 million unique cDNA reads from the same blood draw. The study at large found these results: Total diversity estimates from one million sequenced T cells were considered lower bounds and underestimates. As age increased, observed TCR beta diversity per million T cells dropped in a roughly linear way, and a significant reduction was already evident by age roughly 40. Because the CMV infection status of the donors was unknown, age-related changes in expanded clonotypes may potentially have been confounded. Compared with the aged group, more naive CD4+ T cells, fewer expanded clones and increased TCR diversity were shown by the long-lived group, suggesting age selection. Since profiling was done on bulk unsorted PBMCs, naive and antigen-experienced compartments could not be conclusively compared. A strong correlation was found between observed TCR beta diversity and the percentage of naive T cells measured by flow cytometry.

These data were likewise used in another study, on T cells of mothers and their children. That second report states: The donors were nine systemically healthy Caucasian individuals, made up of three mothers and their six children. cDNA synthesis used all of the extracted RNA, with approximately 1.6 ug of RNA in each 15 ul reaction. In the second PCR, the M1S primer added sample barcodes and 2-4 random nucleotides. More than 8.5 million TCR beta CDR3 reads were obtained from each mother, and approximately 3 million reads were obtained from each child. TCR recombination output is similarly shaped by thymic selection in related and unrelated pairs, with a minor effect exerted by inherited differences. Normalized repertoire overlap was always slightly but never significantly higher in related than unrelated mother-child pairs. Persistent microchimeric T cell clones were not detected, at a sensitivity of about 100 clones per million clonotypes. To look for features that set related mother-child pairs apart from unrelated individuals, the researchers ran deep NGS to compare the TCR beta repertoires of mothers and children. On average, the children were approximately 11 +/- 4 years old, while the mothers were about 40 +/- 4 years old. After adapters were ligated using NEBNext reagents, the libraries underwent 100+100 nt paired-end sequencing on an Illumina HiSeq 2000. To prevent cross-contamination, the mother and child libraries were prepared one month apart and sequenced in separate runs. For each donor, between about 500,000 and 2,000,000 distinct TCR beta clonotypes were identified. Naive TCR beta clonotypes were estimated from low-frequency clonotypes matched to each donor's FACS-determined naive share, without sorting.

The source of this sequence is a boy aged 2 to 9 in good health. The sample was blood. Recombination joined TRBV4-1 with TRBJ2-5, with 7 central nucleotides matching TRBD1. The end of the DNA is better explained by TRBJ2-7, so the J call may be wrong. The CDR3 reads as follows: CASSPAIQGYEQYF. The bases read TGCGCCAGCAGCCCAGCAATACAGGGGTACGAGCAGTACTTC.